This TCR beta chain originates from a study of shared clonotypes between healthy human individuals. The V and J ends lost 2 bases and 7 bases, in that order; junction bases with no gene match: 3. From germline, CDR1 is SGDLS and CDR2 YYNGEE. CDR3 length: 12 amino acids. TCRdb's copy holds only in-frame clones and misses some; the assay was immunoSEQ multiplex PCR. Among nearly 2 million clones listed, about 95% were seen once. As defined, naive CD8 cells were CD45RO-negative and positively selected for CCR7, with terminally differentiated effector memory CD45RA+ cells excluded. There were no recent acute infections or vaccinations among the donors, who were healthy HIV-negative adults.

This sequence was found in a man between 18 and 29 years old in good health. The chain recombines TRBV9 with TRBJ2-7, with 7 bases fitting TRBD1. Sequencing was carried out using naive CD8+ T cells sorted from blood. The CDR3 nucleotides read TGTGCCAGCAGCGTGTCAGGGGGTGAGCAGTACTTC. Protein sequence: CASSVSGGEQYF.